This entry lists 23 T cell receptor beta chains sequenced from one sample in a study of neurological immune-mediated disorders. TCRdb used MiXCR to reprocess the 5' RACE reads, holding one entry per CDR3 protein. The sample consists of tens of thousands of distinct CDR3 sequences, roughly 15% of them appearing once. Sample: PBMCs. These receptors all come from a middle-aged woman in good health.

A word on this clonotype: A much larger clonotype is one base distant, so this may be a read error. The J gene is TRBJ2-6, the V gene TRBV5-1; D is uncertain. Germline CDR1 SGHRS, CDR2 YFSETQ. CDR3 length: 14 amino acids. As DNA, the CDR3 is TGCGCCAGCAGCCCCCCCACTGGGACCAACGTCCTGACTTTC. Residues: CASSPPTGTNVLTF.

This clonotype has only a few counts. CDR3 DNA sequence: TGTGCCAGCAGCCAGACAGGAGTCGACGGGGAGCTGTTTTTT. Its translation: CASSQTGVDGELFF. The J gene is TRBJ2-2, the V gene TRBV16; weak D call: TRBD1 (6 bases). Trimming pared 3 bases from V and 7 bases from J, leaving 12 bases between. CDR3 size: 14 residues. Germline V CDR1 and CDR2: KGHSY, FQNENV.

This clonotype has a count of ten or more. This rearrangement joins TRBV5-1 to TRBJ1-2, with D uncertain. V gave up 0 bases and J gave up 7 bases, with 7 bases separating them. Germline V CDR1 and CDR2: SGHRS, YFSETQ. The CDR3 consists of 12 residues. DNA for the CDR3: TGCGCCAGCAGCTTGGGGGCTGGTGGCTACACCTTC. This codes for CASSLGAGGYTF.

This clonotype was found many times. The chain links TRBV2 to TRBJ1-1; D is perhaps TRBD1 (5 bases). This CDR3 is 14 amino acids long. Trimming cost V 5 bases and J 1 base, with 11 bases left between them. Germline CDR1 SNHLY, CDR2 FYNNEI. The CDR3 reads CASSTWGRNTEAFF. CDR3 DNA sequence: TGTGCCAGCAGTACTTGGGGGAGGAACACTGAAGCTTTCTTT.

This clonotype occurred many times. The V call is TRBV20-1, the J call TRBJ1-4, with 8 positions matching TRBD1. This CDR3 contains 16 residues. V gave up 5 bases and J gave up 8 bases; unmatched junction bases: 16. Germline lookup yields CDR1 DFQATT and CDR2 SNEGSKA (reference sequence). The CDR3 nucleotides read TGCAGTGCTCACGACAGGGGCCTACAAAATTGGGAAAAACTGTTTTTT. Its translation: CSAHDRGLQNWEKLFF.

This clonotype was observed many times. This chain joins TRBV27 and TRBJ1-2; D is perhaps TRBD1 (6 bases). CDR3 length equals 13 residues. Looked up from germline, CDR1 is MNHEY and CDR2 is SMNVEV (reference sequence). The ends were cut back, 8 bases at V and 2 bases at J, with 12 bases in the middle. In DNA, the CDR3 is TGTGCCAGCCGACCGCAGGGGAACTATGGCTACACCTTC. It specifies CASRPQGNYGYTF.

This clonotype has ten or more counts. The chain has TRBV5-1 and TRBJ2-1, with D perhaps matching TRBD1 (6 bases). The length of the CDR3 is 17 residues. CDR1 is SGHRS, CDR2 YFSETQ, per germline. V was clipped by 0 bases and J by 5 bases, with 18 bases between them. The chain's CDR3 is CASSLVVGTHDNNEQFF. CDR3 nucleotide sequence: TGCGCCAGCAGCTTGGTGGTCGGGACACACGATAACAATGAGCAGTTCTTC.

The genes are TRBV11-2 and TRBJ2-2; the match to TRBD2 covers 8 bases. V trimming: 1 base; J trimming: 6 bases; junction bases outside the gene matches: 13. Germline V gene lookup returns CDR1 SGHAT and CDR2 FQNNGV. The CDR3 is 18 residues long. The CDR3 DNA follows: TGTGCCAGCAGCTTAGTAGGGCCGGGACTAGTACGTGCCGGGGAGCTGTTTTTT. This encodes CASSLVGPGLVRAGELFF.

This clonotype was found many times. This chain links TRBV7-2 with TRBJ2-1; perhaps TRBD2 as D (5 bases). The CDR3 totals 15 residues. Per the germline V gene, CDR1 is SGHTA and CDR2 is FQGNSA. With 1 base removed from V and 0 bases from J, the gap between germline ends came to 7 bases. The CDR3 nucleotides are TGTGCCAGCAGCTTAGGGGAGCCCTCCTACAATGAGCAGTTCTTC. Translated, it gives CASSLGEPSYNEQFF.

This clonotype was counted ten times or more. The chain links TRBV6-2 or TRBV6-3 to TRBJ2-7; perhaps TRBD1 as D (5 bases). Germline loops: CDR1 MNHEY, CDR2 SVGEGT. V was shortened by 4 bases and J by 4 bases, with 11 bases between the two germline ends. The CDR3 has 13 residues. This chain's CDR3 is CASSSRDFYEQYV. The CDR3 DNA reads as TGTGCCAGCAGTTCCAGGGATTTTTACGAGCAGTACGTC.

This clonotype turned up a few times. The chain employs TRBV15 and TRBJ2-2; no clear D gene. Germline V lookup: CDR1 LNHNV, CDR2 YYDKDF (reference sequence). This CDR3 is built from 17 residues. Trimming took off 2 bases at V and 2 bases at J, with 15 bases between the two ends. CDR3 in amino acids: CATSRSRTNGNTGELFF. The DNA for the CDR3 is TGTGCCACCAGCAGATCCCGAACAAACGGCAACACCGGGGAGCTGTTTTTT.

The table lists this clonotype with a few counts. This chain links TRBV20-1 with TRBJ1-5, with 8 bases aligning to TRBD1. V shed 4 bases, J shed 6 bases, and the junction held 5 bases outside the gene matches. CDR1 and CDR2 (germline): DFQATT, SNEGSKA (reference sequence). There are 13 residues in the CDR3. The CDR3 loop is CSATQGVVQPQHF. The CDR3 nucleotides are TGCAGTGCTACACAGGGGGTGGTTCAGCCCCAGCATTTT.

The V and J genes are TRBV20-1 and TRBJ2-3; the match to TRBD2 covers 11 bases. This CDR3 has 15 residues. The V and J ends lost 1 base and 2 bases, in that order; junction bases with no gene match: 2. Germline values: CDR1 DFQATT, CDR2 SNEGSKA (reference sequence). The CDR3 loop is CSARVAGGITDTQYF. The CDR3 DNA is TGCAGTGCTAGAGTAGCGGGGGGGATCACAGATACGCAGTATTTT.

This clonotype was seen more than once but under ten times. The chain uses TRBV5-1 and TRBJ1-3; tentative D call: TRBD1 (5 bases). CDR1 and CDR2 from the germline V gene are SGHRS and YFSETQ. Between the trimmed V and J ends, which lost 4 bases and 0 bases, there was a span of 8 bases. The CDR3 extends over 14 amino acids. The CDR3: CASSPGGSGNTIYF. The CDR3 DNA is TGCGCCAGCAGCCCCGGGGGCTCTGGAAACACCATATATTTT.

This clonotype was seen more than once but under ten times. This chain links TRBV7-2 with TRBJ2-1, with 8 bases aligning to TRBD2. CDR1 is SGHTA and CDR2 is FQGNSA in the germline V gene. With 5 bases clipped from V and 6 bases from J, the junction kept 9 bases outside the gene matches. CDR3 length: 15 amino acids. CDR3: CASSAQVGGANEQFF. The CDR3 DNA reads as TGTGCCAGCAGCGCCCAGGTCGGGGGGGCCAATGAGCAGTTCTTC.

This clonotype was detected ten times or more. The rearrangement links TRBV7-3 to TRBJ2-2; D may be TRBD1 or TRBD2 (6 bases each). With 2 bases removed from V and 8 bases from J, the gap between germline ends came to 12 bases. From germline, CDR1 is SGHTA and CDR2 FQGTGA. CDR3 length: 14 amino acids. The CDR3, as DNA: TGTGCCAGCAGCTTATACGGGGGCGATGGGGAGCTGTTTTTT. Residues: CASSLYGGDGELFF.

The CDR3 nucleotides are TGTGCCAGCAGTGAAAATCTAGCGGGGGGCCTCAAACAGACCCAGTACTTC. Translation gives CASSENLAGGLKQTQYF. The V gene is TRBV6-1, the J gene TRBJ2-5; 11 nucleotides align to TRBD2. Germline CDR1 MNHNS, CDR2 SASEGT. The CDR3 runs to 17 residues. The V segment lost 2 bases and the J segment 6 bases; nucleotides outside the gene matches: 11.

This clonotype showed up many times. The chain combines TRBV20-1 with TRBJ2-7; D is possibly TRBD1 (6 bases). Germline V gene sequence: CDR1 DFQATT, CDR2 SNEGSKA (reference sequence). V was clipped by 8 bases and J by 6 bases, with 20 bases between them. The CDR3 is 13 residues long. CDR3 region: CSTYTPSGAEQYF. The CDR3 DNA is TGCAGTACGTATACACCTTCAGGGGCCGAGCAGTACTTC.

This clonotype showed up many times. This chain joins TRBV5-1 and TRBJ2-4, with D perhaps TRBD1 or TRBD2 (5 bases each). Germline V CDR1 and CDR2: SGHRS, YFSETQ. Trimming pared 0 bases from V and 0 bases from J, leaving 10 bases between. This CDR3 region has 16 residues. This chain's CDR3 is CASSLESGLAKNIQYF. CDR3 DNA sequence: TGCGCCAGCAGCTTGGAATCGGGGCTAGCCAAAAACATTCAGTACTTC.

This clonotype has just a few counts. The rearrangement links TRBV7-2 to TRBJ2-7; D is unresolved. This CDR3 region has 12 residues. The ends were cut back, 5 bases at V and 2 bases at J, with 7 bases in the middle. CDR1 and CDR2 (germline): SGHTA, FQGNSA. DNA of the CDR3: TGTGCCAGCAGCAGGGTTACCTACGAGCAGTACGTC. Translated: CASSRVTYEQYV.

This clonotype was seen just once. With a much larger clone just one base away, this may be a read error. J is TRBJ2-1 and V is TRBV7-2, with TRBD2 identical over 11 bases. The CDR3 has 15 residues. CDR1 and CDR2 (germline): SGHTA, FQGNSA. DNA for the CDR3: TGTGCCAGCAGCTTAGCAGGGACTAGCGGTTATGAGCAGTTGTTC. It is translated as CASSLAGTSGYEQLF.

This clonotype was seen at least ten times. The chain couples TRBV20-1 to TRBJ2-7, with D possibly being TRBD1 (6 bases). Trimming took 0 bases from V and 1 from J, leaving 13 bases between them. The CDR3 is 15 amino acids. Germline V gene sequence: CDR1 DFQATT, CDR2 SNEGSKA (reference sequence). The CDR3 DNA is TGCAGTGCTAGAGATCCGGACAGCGAGTCCTACGAGCAGTACTTC. This gives the protein CSARDPDSESYEQYF.

Ten or more counts support this clonotype. The V gene is TRBV7-3, the J gene TRBJ1-1, with D possibly being TRBD1 (5 bases). In germline, CDR1 is SGHTA, CDR2 FQGTGA. V lost 4 bases and J lost 11, with 17 bases in between. The CDR3 is 13 amino acids. CDR3 amino acids: CASSSRGGLEAFF. The CDR3 nucleotides are TGTGCCAGCAGCTCCCGGGGGGGTCTGGAGGCTTTCTTT.